This TCR beta chain appears in the sequencing data of a study of cytomegalovirus exposure and HLA in healthy donors. Primers: 60 Vbeta forward and 13 Jbeta reverse. The repertoire was sequenced with immunoSEQ multiplex PCR; TCRdb's copy has only in-frame clones and lacks some. The table lists some 180,000 clones, roughly three quarters of them singletons, with over 2.5% in the top ten. There are 14 residues in the CDR3. J was trimmed by 4 bases and V by 8 bases; bases with no gene match: 6. Germline CDR1 is SGHRS and CDR2 is YFSETQ. This clonotype was sampled from a male donor in good health and CMV-seronegative. The chain carries TRBV5-1 and TRBJ2-1; TRBD2 matches at 10 bases. The source material was PBMCs. CDR3 protein: CASNSGGSYNEQFF. The CDR3 DNA is TGCGCCAGTAATAGCGGGGGGTCATACAATGAGCAGTTCTTC.